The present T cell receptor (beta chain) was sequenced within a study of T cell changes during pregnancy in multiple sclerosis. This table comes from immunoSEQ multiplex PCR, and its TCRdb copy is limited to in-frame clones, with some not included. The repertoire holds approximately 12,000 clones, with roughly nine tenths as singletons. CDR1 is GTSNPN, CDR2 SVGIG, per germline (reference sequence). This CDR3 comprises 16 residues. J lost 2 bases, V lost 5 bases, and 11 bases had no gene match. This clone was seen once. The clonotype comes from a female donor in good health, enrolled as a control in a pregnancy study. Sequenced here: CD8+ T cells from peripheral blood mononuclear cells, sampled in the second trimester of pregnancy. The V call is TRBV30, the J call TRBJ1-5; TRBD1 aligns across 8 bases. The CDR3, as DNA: TGTGCCTGGGAGACCGGGACAGGTTTAGGCAATCAGCCCCAGCATTTT. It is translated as CAWETGTGLGNQPQHF.